This T cell receptor beta chain came from a study of immune cell composition in non-small cell lung cancer. Normal lung was taken at the farthest possible site, at least 3 cm from tumour. Study results and limitations: Tumour-reactive clones were not shown to match dominant in vivo tumour clones. Tumour TCR-beta clonality was not significantly tied to smoking pack-years. Tumour-associated clones >0.5% occurred in roughly 35% of adenocarcinomas, about three quarters of squamous.

On this clone: Its cognate antigen is unknown.

Trimming took 3 bases from V and 0 from J, leaving 15 bases between them. The CDR3 extends over 16 amino acids. Germline CDR1 and CDR2: MNHNS and SASEGT. Profiling relied on immunoSEQ multiplex PCR, and the TCRdb table lists in-frame clones only, not all of them. The sample lists 2,500 to 4,000 clones; roughly 80% were seen once. This TCR was recovered from a human donor with non-small cell lung cancer. The donor label of this sample is uncertain. This chain links TRBV6-1 with TRBJ2-7; D remains unclear. The sample comprised non-adjacent lung tissue. In DNA, the CDR3 is TGTGCCAGCAGTGACCACACTGTGGAGTACTCCTACGAGCAGTACTTC. Translation gives CASSDHTVEYSYEQYF.